This TCR beta chain was captured by sequencing in a study of response to subunit inactivated influenza vaccine. Study conclusions and caveats: The authors suggested that few new T cells are recruited per seasonal influenza vaccination.

This CDR3 comprises 15 residues. Per the germline V gene, CDR1 is KGHDR and CDR2 is SFDVKD. V lost 5 bases and J lost 4, with 13 bases in between. Note on this clonotype: The antigen is not known.

TCRdb reanalysed the RT-PCR reads using MiXCR and keeps one entry per CDR3 protein. Here the sample spans approximately 300,000 distinct CDR3 sequences, over 20% being singletons. This sequence was found in a man aged 50-75 years who received an inactivated influenza vaccine. V and J are TRBV24-1 and TRBJ2-2, with D maybe TRBD2 (5 bases). The sequences come from PBMCs from blood, collected 21 months after vaccination. The CDR3 sequence: CATSGLTTATGELFF. The CDR3 nucleotides are TGTGCCACCAGTGGTCTGACTACAGCCACCGGGGAGCTGTTTTTT.